The subject of this entry is one TCR beta chain. The target antigen is unknown. The read gets to within 3 residues of the CDR3 end, and the germline J gene fills in the rest. This specimen comes from a study of T cells in women clearing cervical HPV infection. General study findings and limits: TRBV6-7 relative abundance averaged roughly 0.1% in cases and 0.15% to 0.2% in controls. Unknown T-cell numbers per sample may underlie the richness differences.

TCRdb keeps only in-frame clones here, not all; method: immunoSEQ multiplex PCR. The record lists around 30,000 clones, of which the ten most abundant hold 2.5% to 3.5%. The CDR3 length is 18 residues. Germline V CDR1 and CDR2: PRHDT, FYEKMQ (reference sequence). After removal of 5 bases from V and 4 bases from J, the junction contained 15 bases not matched to a gene. The chain couples TRBV13 to TRBJ2-1; TRBD2 aligns across 9 bases. Sequenced sample: blood buffy coat. This sequence originates from a woman aged 18 to 69 with a cervical HPV16 infection that either progressed to CIN3+ or cleared (not recorded which). Incomplete CDR3 DNA: TGTGCCAGCAGCCAAACGGTAGCGGGAGACCATTTGTACAATGAG. It translates to CASSQTVAGDHLYNE. The CDR3 reads in full as CASSQTVAGDHLYNEQFF.